The T cell receptor beta chain under discussion was sequenced for a study of cytotoxic CD8 clonotypes in ibrutinib-treated CLL. Trimming at V came to 5 bases and at J to 7 bases, leaving 8 bases not matched to a gene. The CDR3 totals 13 residues. Germline loops: CDR1 GTSNPN, CDR2 SVGIG (reference sequence). The data were produced by immunoSEQ multiplex PCR, yet TCRdb's version contains in-frame clones alone and is incomplete. Among 73,000 or so clones listed, approximately 70% were seen once. The TCR sequence derives from a human donor with chronic lymphocytic leukemia. The chain couples TRBV30 to TRBJ1-5; 7 bases fit TRBD1. The sequencing used PBMCs, collected after 12 months of ibrutinib treatment. The DNA for the CDR3 is TGTGCCTGGGGCCCGACAGGGTCGCAGCCCCAGCATTTT. Translation gives CAWGPTGSQPQHF.